The present TCR beta chain was sequenced within a study of regulatory T cells in long-lasting Graves disease (dated by TCRdb to 2020 to 2022). Regarding the complete study: Antithyroid drugs had been taken for less than 3 months by newly diagnosed Graves' disease patients. This study used TCR sequencing and RNA sequencing of peripheral blood to compare persistent Graves' disease patients against newly diagnosed Graves' disease patients. TCR sequencing covered 13 persistent and 20 newly diagnosed Graves' disease patients, 33 samples in total. The study took place in China and was registered as a clinical trial. What the authors observed across the whole study: The small sample size was acknowledged by the authors as a limitation that may reduce accuracy. Sequencing and analysis were limited to the TCR beta chain. Patients with persistent disease shared more public clonotypes (over 2,500) than newly diagnosed patients did (more than 900). Compared with newly diagnosed patients, patients with persistent Graves' disease had lower TCR Shannon entropy and fewer highly expanded clones, which suggests clonal expansion. Only peripheral blood was studied, because thyroid tissue, the primary lesion, was inaccessible.

The sample holds many counts of this clonotype. Its recognized antigen is unknown. Base qualities were left out, and no much larger clone turns up one base away. The time point tag for this specimen amounts to: newly diagnosed GD, antithyroid drugs for less than 3 months. For both TCR sequencing and RNA sequencing, RNA was extracted from PBMCs using TRIzol. The diagnosis of Graves' disease followed American Thyroid Association guidelines. Patients were recruited from an endocrinology department in Xi'an, China. Each patient gave about 10 milliliters of peripheral blood, collected in an EDTA anticoagulant tube. Ficoll Paque Plus density gradient separation was used to isolate PBMCs, and no additional T cell sorting was done. An Agilent 2100 Bioanalyzer and agarose gel were used to check RNA quality, while a NanoDrop 2000 measured RNA concentration. Libraries were prepared through multiplex PCR. TCRdb records Illumina HiSeq 4000 as the sequencer. iRepertoire HTBI primers and Arm-PCR amplification of CDR3 regions were used to construct TCR beta libraries. Before sequencing, the PCR products went through gel purification. From the authors' description of their analysis: Across samples, about 63 TRBV and roughly 15 TRBJ segments were identified and used for gene usage analysis of CDR3 amino acid clonotypes. COPE and FqMerger were used to merge filtered high-quality paired reads into contigs. BLAST was used to align contigs to IMGT TRBV, TRBD and TRBJ reference genes, and CDR3 was defined according to IMGT. Any clonotype with a frequency above 0.1% was counted as a highly expanded clone. Shannon entropy served as the measure of repertoire diversity, while the Gini coefficient captured V-J evenness. A clonotype was considered public if more than one individual shared it. Using fastp trimming at Q25 and MiXCR clonotype assembly, TCRdb reanalyzed the public sequencing data and kept in-frame beta chains. Every entry covers one CDR3 protein and lists the most common genes and DNA from its rows. These V and J calls rely on TCRdb rather than the paper's analysis. This sample has approximately 350,000 distinct CDR3 sequences in its table, and over 15% of those were observed once. Jointly, the top ten make up less than 35% of the sample.

This same sample was also taken into another study, of T cells in Graves' hyperthyroidism and ophthalmopathy. The second study reports: Graves' hyperthyroidism was defined as stable when no progression to ophthalmopathy occurred over 18 months of follow-up. The hyperthyroidism patients were between 18 and 65 years old and newly diagnosed, with a disease duration of less than 2 months. Patients with uncontrolled infections, other autoimmune diseases, pregnancy or lactation were excluded. Diagnoses were based on clinical symptoms, serum thyroxine and TRAb, thyroid ultrasound and orbital computed tomography. For the first round of RT-PCR on the TCR CDR3, the HTBI primer set was used together with the Qiagen OneStep RT-PCR kit. Most expanded thyroid clonotypes (frequency above 0.001) were also found in blood, which suggests that blood repertoires may mirror thyroid immune responses. A model built on a 13 V-J signature distinguished ophthalmopathy from stable hyperthyroidism, reaching about 88% sensitivity and about 81% specificity in cross-validation and 80%/75% in testing. In validation, the model predicted progression to ophthalmopathy a median of about 6.5 months before onset, with approximately 71% sensitivity and 72.22% specificity. A discovery cohort of roughly 100 patients, roughly 40 with Graves' ophthalmopathy and fewer than 65 with stable Graves' hyperthyroidism, was used to find distinguishing TCR V-J signatures. Whether ophthalmopathy could be predicted prospectively was tested in an independent validation cohort made up of 18 to 20 hyperthyroidism patients plus 17 patients who later progressed to ophthalmopathy. The roughly 94 discovery patients were randomly split 7:3 into training and test sets. In several Graves' hyperthyroidism patients, the study also compared T-cell repertoires from thyroid tissue with T-cell repertoires from blood. After sampling, hyperthyroidism patients received methimazole starting at 30 mg daily, and ophthalmopathy patients received high-dose intravenous methylprednisolone. Libraries were constructed in a second round of multiplex PCR, after which size selection and purification were carried out. Sequencing of the libraries was done on an Illumina HiSeq2000 using paired-end 100 bp reads. SOAPnuke was used to process the raw data, with reads discarded if the reads contained adapters or uncalled bases, had a mean Phred below 15, or lacked an exact constant-primer or identifier match. High-quality paired reads were merged with COPE v1.2.5, and unique nucleotide sequences were defined as clonotypes. Clonotypes were aligned to IMGT TRBV, TRBD and TRBJ reference segments using MiTCR v1.1. Only V-J combinations with frequency above 0.0001, covering about 99% of repertoires, were analysed. A TCS score was defined as the ratio between F50 (clonal expansion) and ExV (chaos), using BLOSUM62-based TCRdist between CDR3 peptides within each V-J. Welch's t-statistics and random forest reduced around 510 V-J features to 10 to 15, which were used in a naive Bayes classifier (R e1071). Sample size was not statistically predetermined, and blinding of investigators to group allocation was not performed. TCR Vbeta CDR3 sequencing of some 140 peripheral blood samples (under 45 ophthalmopathy, some 75 hyperthyroidism and some 17 progressor patients) is reported in the paper.

The sample here was peripheral blood mononuclear cells (PBMCs), taken at new diagnosis, from a patient treated with antithyroid drugs. The TCR was taken from a man aged 35 to 55 with Graves disease. Donor details come from another sample of the same person, matched by shared clones.

The DNA reads TGTGCCAGCAGTGAGGTCGGCGGCACAGATACGCAGTATTTT. This codes for CASSEVGGTDTQYF. The chain uses TRBV2 and TRBJ2-3, with the D gene call left open. CDR1 and CDR2 are drawn from the germline V gene: SNHLY, FYNNEI. The CDR3 covers 14 residues, taking in both the cysteine and the phenylalanine. The retained sequence is limited to the CDR3, 42 bases, with the frame set at the first base. The junction shows trimming of 3 bases on V and 1 base on J, plus 8 bases between the germline ends.